The rows below give T cell receptor beta chains drawn from one sample of a study of Tregs in tolerant kidney transplant recipients. Sequencing was performed with immunoSEQ multiplex PCR; in TCRdb, only in-frame clones are kept and a portion is missing. The sample holds 15,000 to 20,000 clones; less than 80% are singletons and the top ten take roughly 3%. These TCRs are of unknown antigen specificity. Material: Tregs from blood cultured with allogeneic cells. All receptors come from a human donor in good health. Both conserved end residues are part of each CDR3. A D gene is named only where the DNA matches it firmly. Size is stated for part of the rows, as once, few or many counts, or as a class when the clone is expanded.

>TRBV10-3|TRBJ1-2|-|-
CAISENSLNYGYTF
TGTGCCATCAGTGAGAATAGTCTTAACTATGGCTACACCTTC
>TRBV13|TRBJ2-3|few|TRBD2
CASSSPAGPDTQYF
TGTGCCAGCAGCTCCCCAGCGGGGCCAGATACGCAGTATTTT
>TRBV5-1|TRBJ2-3|few|-
CASSPDGAPDTQYF
TGCGCCAGCTCGCCGGACGGGGCGCCAGATACGCAGTATTTT
>TRBV6-5|TRBJ1-1|-|TRBD1
CASSYASAGGSVAFF
TGTGCCAGCAGTTACGCCTCGGCAGGGGGGTCAGTGGCTTTCTTT
>TRBV4-3|TRBJ1-1|-|-
CASSRGANTEAFF
TGCGCCAGCAGTAGAGGGGCGAACACTGAAGCTTTCTTT
>TRBV2|TRBJ2-1|-|-
CASSALSYNEQFF
TGTGCCAGCAGTGCACTATCCTACAATGAGCAGTTCTTC
>TRBV6-5|TRBJ1-4|-|-
CASSYVRRSEKLFF
TGTGCCAGCAGTTACGTGAGGAGGAGTGAAAAACTGTTTTTT
>TRBV6-5|TRBJ1-4|-|-
CATARRSREKLFF
TGTGCCACCGCCCGCCGGTCTCGTGAAAAACTGTTTTTT
>TRBV13|TRBJ2-7|-|-
CASSRGGASYEQYF
TGTGCCAGCTCGCGTGGGGGGGCCTCCTACGAGCAGTACTTC
>TRBV5-1|TRBJ1-1|few|-
CASSEGPTGNTEAFF
TGCGCCAGCAGCGAGGGACCCACGGGCAACACTGAAGCTTTCTTT
>TRBV7-2|TRBJ2-7|few|-
CASSLDRERIYEQYF
TGTGCCAGCAGCTTAGATCGGGAGAGAATCTACGAGCAGTACTTC
>TRBV29-1|TRBJ2-5|few|-
CSVGAGVETQYF
TGCAGCGTTGGAGCCGGGGTTGAGACCCAGTACTTC
>TRBV10-3|TRBJ2-6|few|-
CAISESPSASGANVLTF
TGTGCCATCAGTGAGTCGCCGTCAGCCTCTGGGGCCAACGTCCTGACTTTC
>TRBV30|TRBJ2-3|-|-
CAWSGSPDTQYF
TGTGCCTGGAGTGGGAGCCCAGATACGCAGTATTTT
>TRBV6-1|TRBJ1-6|-|TRBD1
CASSTRQGYNSPLHF
TGTGCCAGCAGTACCAGACAGGGGTACAATTCACCCCTCCACTTT
>TRBV28|TRBJ1-2|-|-
CASSLGWGYGYTF
TGTGCCAGCAGTTTGGGGTGGGGGTATGGCTACACCTTC
>TRBV10-3|TRBJ2-5|-|-
CAIRGGDETQYF
TGTGCCATCAGGGGGGGTGACGAGACCCAGTACTTC
>TRBV25-1|TRBJ2-7|-|-
CASSEYLLAGSYEQYF
TGTGCCAGCAGTGAATATCTGCTGGCGGGCTCCTACGAGCAGTACTTC
>TRBV29-1|TRBJ2-3|-|-
CSVFSGTFTDTQYF
TGCAGCGTCTTTAGCGGAACCTTCACAGATACGCAGTATTTT
>TRBV5-1|TRBJ2-7|-|TRBD1
CASSSGTEYVGYF
TGCGCCAGCAGCTCCGGGACAGAGTATGTAGGGTACTTC
>TRBV6-1|TRBJ1-1|few|-
CASSPSWAEAFF
TGTGCCAGCAGCCCCTCTTGGGCTGAAGCTTTCTTT
>TRBV4-2|TRBJ2-7|-|TRBD2
CASSQGLAGGRWEQYF
TGTGCCAGCAGCCAGGGACTAGCGGGAGGGCGGTGGGAGCAGTACTTC
>TRBV5-1|TRBJ2-7|-|-
CASSLGGGRYEQYF
TGCGCCAGCAGCTTGGGGGGCGGACGCTACGAGCAGTACTTC
>TRBV30|TRBJ2-7|few|-
CAWTPSRRPTYEQYF
TGTGCCTGGACCCCGAGCCGCAGGCCCACCTACGAGCAGTACTTC
>TRBV7-2|TRBJ2-7|medium-sized|-
CASSLRRVPTYEQYF
TGTGCCAGCAGCTTAAGGAGGGTCCCTACCTACGAGCAGTACTTC
>TRBV4-1|TRBJ1-1|-|-
CASSWSSKGHQGEAFF
TGCGCCAGCAGCTGGAGCTCTAAGGGCCACCAGGGTGAAGCTTTCTTT
>TRBV29-1|TRBJ2-2|few|-
CSFGLVGELFF
TGCAGCTTCGGGTTGGTCGGGGAGCTGTTTTTT
>TRBV2|TRBJ2-1|-|-
CASSESWPYEQFF
TGTGCCAGCAGTGAATCGTGGCCCTATGAGCAGTTCTTC
>TRBV11-2|TRBJ2-7|few|-
CASSPQRAYEQYF
TGTGCCAGCAGCCCCCAGCGGGCCTACGAGCAGTACTTC
>TRBV25-1|TRBJ2-1|-|TRBD1
CASSDPGQKNNEQFF
TGTGCCAGCAGTGACCCGGGACAGAAAAACAATGAGCAGTTCTTC
>TRBV5-1|TRBJ2-7|-|-
CASSLAIQNEQYF
TGCGCCAGCAGCTTGGCCATCCAAAACGAGCAGTACTTC
>TRBV13|TRBJ2-5|-|-
CARLVKYQETQYF
TGTGCCAGGTTAGTGAAGTACCAAGAGACCCAGTACTTC
>TRBV12-2|TRBJ2-5|-|-
CASRQGTSGGRWSQETQYF
TGTGCAAGTCGCCAAGGGACTAGCGGGGGACGCTGGAGCCAAGAGACCCAGTACTTC
>TRBV5-1|TRBJ1-2|-|TRBD1
CASSLTTGGERGYTF
TGCGCCAGCAGCTTAACGACAGGGGGGGAGCGTGGCTACACCTTC
>TRBV5-5|TRBJ2-3|once|-
CASSSEGRTDTQYF
TGTGCCAGCAGCTCCGAAGGACGCACAGATACGCAGTATTTT
>TRBV4-2|TRBJ1-1|few|-
CASSHPRTRNTEAFF
TGTGCCAGCAGCCACCCCAGGACCCGGAACACTGAAGCTTTCTTT
>TRBV5-8|TRBJ1-2|-|TRBD1
CASLNLAGQGTYGYTF
TGTGCCAGCCTTAATCTGGCGGGACAGGGAACCTATGGCTACACCTTC
>TRBV15|TRBJ2-4|-|-
CATSRDQLLAKNIQYF
TGTGCCACCAGCAGAGACCAACTGTTAGCCAAAAACATTCAGTACTTC
>TRBV4-1|TRBJ2-3|-|-
CASSQNPAADTQYF
TGCGCCAGCAGCCAAAACCCGGCCGCAGATACGCAGTATTTT
>TRBV9|TRBJ1-3|-|-
CASSVMGLSGNTIYF
TGTGCCAGCAGTGTTATGGGCCTGTCTGGAAACACCATATATTTT
>TRBV7-2|TRBJ2-7|-|-
CASSLALGRRYEQYF
TGTGCCAGCAGCTTAGCGCTCGGCCGGCGATACGAGCAGTACTTC
>TRBV5-4|TRBJ2-1|-|TRBD1
CASSWDRTLYNEQFF
TGTGCCAGCAGCTGGGACAGGACCCTTTACAATGAGCAGTTCTTC
>TRBV2|TRBJ2-7|-|TRBD1
CASREGQYEQYF
TGTGCCAGCAGAGAGGGACAGTACGAGCAGTACTTC
>TRBV5-4|TRBJ1-5|medium-sized|TRBD1
CASSLGGTGAMGNQPQHF
TGTGCCAGCAGCTTGGGTGGGACAGGGGCGATGGGCAATCAGCCCCAGCATTTT
>TRBV4-1|TRBJ1-5|-|TRBD1
CASSQGPPTGLGHSNQPQHF
TGCGCCAGCAGCCAAGGCCCCCCGACAGGGTTGGGACATAGCAATCAGCCCCAGCATTTT
>TRBV11-2|TRBJ1-6|-|-
CASSLQGSFSPLHF
TGTGCCAGCAGCTTACAGGGATCTTTTTCACCCCTCCACTTT
>TRBV6-5|TRBJ1-2|few|-
CASSRGWSGYTF
TGTGCCAGCAGTAGGGGCTGGTCGGGCTACACCTTC
>TRBV5-5|TRBJ2-7|medium-sized|-
CASSLQGRVDEQYF
TGTGCCAGCAGCTTGCAGGGAAGGGTGGACGAGCAGTACTTC
>TRBV6-5|TRBJ1-1|medium-sized|TRBD1
CASNRGGWTEAFF
TGTGCCAGCAACAGGGGCGGATGGACTGAAGCTTTCTTT
>TRBV11-2|TRBJ2-1|-|-
CASSSDPDGLNEQFF
TGTGCCAGCAGCTCCGACCCCGACGGGCTTAATGAGCAGTTCTTC
>TRBV2|TRBJ2-7|-|TRBD2
CASINGLAADIHYEQYF
TGTGCCAGCATAAACGGACTAGCGGCCGATATCCACTACGAGCAGTACTTC
>TRBV5-4|TRBJ2-2|-|TRBD2
CASSPASGRSNTGELFF
TGTGCCAGCAGCCCAGCTAGCGGGAGGTCTAACACCGGGGAGCTGTTTTTT
>TRBV6-1|TRBJ2-3|-|-
CASSQRLHTQYF
TGTGCCAGCAGCCAGAGGTTGCATACGCAGTATTTT
>TRBV15|TRBJ2-7|-|-
CATSRDEGYEQYF
TGTGCCACCAGCAGAGACGAGGGCTACGAGCAGTACTTC
>TRBV6-5|TRBJ1-5|large|TRBD1
CASSYRSGGNQPQHF
TGTGCCAGCAGTTACAGATCAGGGGGGAATCAGCCCCAGCATTTT